The entry below gives a single T cell receptor (beta chain) sequence along with its context. Its antigen is unidentified. Magnetic beads coated with subset-specific antibodies isolated the T cell subsets. The sample comes from a study of relationships among human T cell subsets. Study-wide findings and caveats: T cell counts were not recorded for a couple of pan T samples. Th1, Th2 and regulatory T cells shared many CDR3 sequences.

Germline V CDR1 and CDR2: LNHDA, SQIVND (reference sequence). Trimming at V came to 2 bases and at J to 3 bases, leaving 7 bases not matched to a gene. The CDR3 loop spans 16 amino acids. TCR alpha and beta CDR3s were amplified from mRNA by semiquantitative ARM-PCR. Exponential amplification used communal superprimers after tagged nested gene-specific primers in ARM-PCR. TCRdb used MiXCR to reprocess the multiplex PCR reads, holding one entry per CDR3 protein. This sample has around 15,000 distinct CDR3 sequences, with about 60% found just once. This sequence joins TRBV19 and TRBJ1-5; 7 nucleotides agree with TRBD1. The sequenced sample was total T cells sorted from blood. The receptor was isolated from a man aged 40-50 years in good health. The CDR3 sequence: CASSIPSRGFNQPQHF. DNA of the CDR3: TGTGCCAGTAGTATACCGAGCAGGGGGTTCAATCAGCCCCAGCATTTT.